These T cell receptor beta chains were read from a single sample in a study of blood T cells in healthy people across ages. TCRdb passed the 5' RACE reads through MiXCR, listing each CDR3 protein once. The data show 750,000 to 950,000 distinct CDR3 sequences, around 29% seen once. These data are also associated with another study on T cells of mothers and their children.

The sample taken for sequencing was blood. The receptors derive from a woman between 40 and 55 years old in good health. Each CDR3 is given with its conserved first and last residue. A D gene is named only where the DNA matches it firmly. Expanded clones are given a class, and other clones once, few, many or no size at all.

clone_size: .
d_call: .
j_call: TRBJ2-7
v_call: TRBV5-1
cdr3_nt: TGCGCCAGCAGCCCTGGACGAGGGGGGGTCCCCTACGAGCAGTACTTC
cdr3_aa: CASSPGRGGVPYEQYF

clone_size: .
d_call: .
j_call: TRBJ1-1
v_call: TRBV28
cdr3_nt: TGTGCCAGCGGCCTGAGCCTTGAAGCTTTCTTT
cdr3_aa: CASGLSLEAFF

clone_size: .
d_call: TRBD2
j_call: TRBJ2-7
v_call: TRBV20-1
cdr3_nt: TGCAGTGCTAGACCTAGCGGGAGCTACGAGCAGTACTTC
cdr3_aa: CSARPSGSYEQYF

clone_size: .
d_call: TRBD1
j_call: TRBJ1-2
v_call: TRBV3-1
cdr3_nt: TGTGCCAGCAGCCAATACGGACAGGGTGGCTATGGCTACACCTTC
cdr3_aa: CASSQYGQGGYGYTF

clone_size: many
d_call: .
j_call: TRBJ2-1
v_call: TRBV28
cdr3_nt: TGTGCCAGCAGTTTGGGGAACTACAATGAGCAGTTCTTC
cdr3_aa: CASSLGNYNEQFF

clone_size: many
d_call: .
j_call: TRBJ2-5
v_call: TRBV12-3/TRBV12-4
cdr3_nt: TGTGCCAGCAGCTTCGGGGGCTTAGAGACCCAGTACTTC
cdr3_aa: CASSFGGLETQYF

clone_size: few
d_call: .
j_call: TRBJ1-6
v_call: TRBV12-3/TRBV12-4
cdr3_nt: TGTGCCAGCAGACCCGGGGGTAATAATTCACCCCTCCACTTT
cdr3_aa: CASRPGGNNSPLHF

clone_size: .
d_call: .
j_call: TRBJ2-1
v_call: TRBV6-5
cdr3_nt: TGTGCCAGCAACCACGACAGGTCTTCCTACGAGCAGTTCTTC
cdr3_aa: CASNHDRSSYEQFF

clone_size: .
d_call: TRBD1
j_call: TRBJ2-3
v_call: TRBV20-1
cdr3_nt: TGCAGTACTAAGTGGACAGGGGCAGATACGCAGTATTTT
cdr3_aa: CSTKWTGADTQYF

clone_size: .
d_call: .
j_call: TRBJ1-1
v_call: TRBV20-1
cdr3_nt: TGCAGTGCTAACAAGCTGAACACTGAAGCTTTCTTT
cdr3_aa: CSANKLNTEAFF

clone_size: .
d_call: .
j_call: TRBJ1-4
v_call: TRBV7-9
cdr3_nt: TGTGCCAGCAGCTTAATAATCGCACTGTTTTTT
cdr3_aa: CASSLIIALFF